One sample yielded the 8 T cell receptor beta chains listed below, sequenced in a study of human T cells and chemical hapten exposure. The time point: pre-sensitization, week 0. Specified treatment: therapeutic diphenylcyclopropenone sensitization with weekly scalp DPC. From the RACE reads, TCRdb called clonotypes with MiXCR, one entry per CDR3 protein. Found here are over 300,000 distinct CDR3 sequences, approximately 5.1% of them singletons; the top ten hold 2.6%. The sequencing here drew on whole blood, taken in connection with sensitization to the hapten diphenylcyclopropenone (DPC). These receptors were obtained from a woman aged 45-65 years with alopecia areata. Some clones in this sample may be carry-over from other donors' samples.

In this sample, this clonotype turned up many times. The rearrangement links TRBV6-4 to TRBJ2-7; maybe TRBD1 (8 bases). CDR3 size: 13 residues. Germline CDR1 reads MRHNA; CDR2 reads SNTAGT. V lost 6 bases to trimming and J lost 4 bases, with 13 bases between them. The CDR3 nucleotides are TGTGCCAGCAGGACAGGGGACTATTACGAGCAGTACTTC. Its translation: CASRTGDYYEQYF.

This clonotype was counted a few times. The chain recombines TRBV6-1 with TRBJ2-7; possible D gene TRBD2, 6 bases. CDR3 size: 13 residues. Germline CDR1 is MNHNS and CDR2 is SASEGT. V was cut by 2 bases and J by 9 bases, with 14 bases left in between. The CDR3 coding sequence is TGTGCCAGCAGTGAAAACTCAGGGACTGGGCAGTACTTC. The encoded protein is CASSENSGTGQYF.

This clonotype showed up many times. The genes are TRBV27 and TRBJ2-7; possibly TRBD1 for D (6 bases). The CDR3 spans 14 residues. Trimming shortened V by 0 bases and J by 7 bases, and 13 bases separated the two germline ends. The germline CDR1 and CDR2 sequences are MNHEY and SMNVEV (reference sequence). CDR3 protein: CASSLSTLTGEQYF. The CDR3 DNA reads as TGTGCCAGCAGTTTATCAACCCTCACAGGGGAGCAGTACTTC.

This clonotype occurred many times. The chain employs TRBV5-6 and TRBJ2-2; D is unclear. Germline V lookup: CDR1 SGHDT, CDR2 YYEEEE. CDR3 length: 17 amino acids. Between the trimmed V and J ends, which lost 4 bases and 3 bases, there was a span of 19 bases. The CDR3 DNA sequence: TGTGCCAGCAGCCGTCGTCTTTTCGTCAGAGACACCGGGGAGCTGTTTTTT. Encoded protein: CASSRRLFVRDTGELFF. Full variable domain (remainder filled in from reference TRBV5-6 and TRBJ2-2): DAGVTQSPTHLIKTRGQQVTLRCSPKSGHDTVSWYQQALGQGPQFIFQYYEEEERQRGNFPDRFSGHQFPNYSSELNVNALLLGDSALYLCASSRRLFVRDTGELFFGEGSRLTVL.

This clonotype was picked up a small number of times. This sequence joins TRBV27 and TRBJ1-6; the D gene is possibly TRBD1 (5 bases). Germline loops: CDR1 MNHEY, CDR2 SMNVEV (reference sequence). The CDR3 is made up of 14 amino acids. V dropped 5 bases and J dropped 7 bases, with 12 bases sitting between them. The CDR3 DNA sequence: TGTGCCAGCAGTCCGGGGCAGCAAAATTCACCCCTCCACTTT. Translated: CASSPGQQNSPLHF.

This clonotype was observed a few times. The V gene is TRBV20-1, the J gene TRBJ2-7, with 8 bases matching TRBD1. V lost 5 bases and J lost 2; bases outside the gene matches: 5. Per the germline V gene, CDR1 is DFQATT and CDR2 is SNEGSKA (reference sequence). The CDR3 contains 13 residues. The CDR3 reads CSAPGTGAYEQYF. CDR3 in DNA: TGCAGTGCTCCCGGGACAGGTGCCTACGAGCAGTACTTC.

There are many counts of this clonotype. CDR3 in amino acids: CATSDYDSRTDTQYF. The CDR3 DNA is TGTGCCACCAGTGACTACGACAGCCGCACAGATACGCAGTATTTT. This chain connects TRBV24-1 to TRBJ2-3; possibly TRBD1 for D (5 bases). The CDR3 extends over 15 amino acids. Trimming took off 4 bases at V and 1 base at J, with 11 bases between the two ends. Germline CDR1 KGHDR, CDR2 SFDVKD.

This clonotype was recorded many times. The gene calls are TRBV4-3 and TRBJ2-4; 7 nucleotides line up with TRBD1. Germline V CDR1 and CDR2: LGHNA, YSLEER. The junction had 8 bases not matched to a gene; V was cut back by 3 bases and J by 6 bases. CDR3 length equals 15 residues. As DNA, the CDR3 is TGCGCCAGCAGCCATGACAGGGTATCTGGAAACATTCAGTACTTC. Translating it yields CASSHDRVSGNIQYF.